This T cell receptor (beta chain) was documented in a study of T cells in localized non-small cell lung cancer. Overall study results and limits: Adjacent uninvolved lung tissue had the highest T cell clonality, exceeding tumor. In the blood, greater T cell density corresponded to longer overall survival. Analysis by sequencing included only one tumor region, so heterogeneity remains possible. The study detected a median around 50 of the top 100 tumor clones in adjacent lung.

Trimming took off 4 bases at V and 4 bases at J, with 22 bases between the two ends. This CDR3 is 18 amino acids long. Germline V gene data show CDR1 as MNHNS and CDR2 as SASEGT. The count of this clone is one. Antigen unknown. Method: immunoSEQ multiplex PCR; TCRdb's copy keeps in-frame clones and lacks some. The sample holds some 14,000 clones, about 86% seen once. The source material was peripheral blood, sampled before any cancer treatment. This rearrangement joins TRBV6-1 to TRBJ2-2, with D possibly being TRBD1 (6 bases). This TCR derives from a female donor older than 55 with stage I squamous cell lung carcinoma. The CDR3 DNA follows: TGTGCCAGCAGTGTCAGGGGCCCCAAGATCCGATTCACCGGGGAGCTGTTTTTT. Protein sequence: CASSVRGPKIRFTGELFF.